Shown below are 7 T cell receptor beta chains from a single sample sequenced in a study of early T cells in non-severe SARS-CoV-2 infection. TCRdb independently ran MiXCR on the 5' RACE reads; one entry per CDR3 protein. The sample records approximately 77,000 distinct CDR3 sequences, about a sixth being singletons. Source material: whole blood. All receptors derive from an adult who was a healthcare worker with PCR-confirmed SARS-CoV-2 infection or an uninfected control (not recorded which).

This clonotype was detected a few times. The chain joins TRBV7-2 to TRBJ1-6; 9 bases line up with TRBD1. The ends lost 5 bases at V and 11 bases at J; junction bases unmatched: 4. The CDR3 is 13 residues long. Germline CDR1 SGHTA, CDR2 FQGNSA. The chain's CDR3 is CASSVDRGPPLHF. DNA for the CDR3: TGTGCCAGCAGCGTGGACAGGGGTCCACCCCTCCACTTT. The full variable domain, in which reference TRBV7-2 and TRBJ1-6 provide the parts outside the CDR3, is GAGVSQSPSNKVTEKGKDVELRCDPISGHTALYWYRQSLGQGLEFLIYFQGNSAPDKSGLPSDRFSAERTGGSVSTLTIQRTQQEDSAVYLCASSVDRGPPLHFGNGTRLTVT.

In its sample, this clonotype ranks as medium-sized. The chain links TRBV18 to TRBJ1-1; no firm D call. The CDR3 is 12 amino acids. V was shortened by 3 bases and J by 8 bases, with 10 bases between the two germline ends. The germline V gene has CDR1 KGHSH and CDR2 LQKENI. The DNA for the CDR3 is TGTGCCAGCTCACCGGGGAGGATAGAAGCTTTCTTT. Translated, it gives CASSPGRIEAFF.

CDR3 nucleotide sequence: TGTGCCAGCAGCCAAGTTCCGACGGGACAGTCCTACAATGAGCAGTTCTTC. This sequence encodes CASSQVPTGQSYNEQFF. J is TRBJ2-1 and V is TRBV4-2; 7 bases fit TRBD1. Trimming took 1 base from V and 1 from J; bases not matched to a gene: 7. Germline CDR1 is LGHNA and CDR2 is YNFKEQ. The CDR3 sequence is 17 residues long.

The chain has TRBV9 and TRBJ2-5; 8 nucleotides match TRBD2. Germline loops: CDR1 SGDLS, CDR2 YYNGEE. CDR3 size: 18 residues. Losses at the gene ends were 4 bases for V and 2 bases for J; bases not matched to a gene: 16. The CDR3 coding sequence is TGTGCCAGCAGCTCCTCTGTTGGACTAGCAGCCTTTCAAGAGACCCAGTACTTC. Translation gives CASSSSVGLAAFQETQYF. The whole variable domain, filled in from reference TRBV9 and TRBJ2-5, reads DSGVTQTPKHLITATGQRVTLRCSPRSGDLSVYWYQQSLDQGLQFLIQYYNGEERAKGNILERFSAQQFPDLHSELNLSSLELGDSALYFCASSSSVGLAAFQETQYFGPGTRLLVL.

This clonotype was seen at least ten times. V gene TRBV11-2 combines with J gene TRBJ2-5, with 11 bases aligning to TRBD2. CDR3 length: 18 residues. Germline values: CDR1 SGHAT, CDR2 FQNNGV. V shed 1 base, J shed 2 bases, and the junction held 9 bases outside the gene matches. Here the CDR3 reads CASSLGVRTSGGQETQYF. The CDR3 region has the DNA TGTGCCAGCAGCTTAGGAGTTCGCACTAGCGGGGGACAAGAGACCCAGTACTTC.

This clonotype was found a few times. This chain uses TRBV7-3 with TRBJ2-5, with D uncertain. The CDR3 length is 11 residues. Germline-derived CDR1 and CDR2 are SGHTA and FQGTGA. V lost 2 bases, J lost 6 bases, and 4 bases lay in between. CDR3 region: CASSLGKTQYF. In DNA, the CDR3 is TGTGCCAGCAGCTTAGGGAAGACCCAGTACTTC.

This clonotype showed up many times. The V and J genes are TRBV7-9 and TRBJ2-3; TRBD1 matches 8 bases. Trimming at V came to 0 bases and at J to 2 bases, leaving 4 bases not matched to a gene. CDR3 length: 16 residues. Germline CDR1 and CDR2: SEHNR and FQNEAQ (reference sequence). CDR3 in DNA: TGTGCCAGCAGCTTAGCGGGCAGGGGGCCCACAGATACGCAGTATTTT. Its protein product is CASSLAGRGPTDTQYF.